This paragraph reports one TCR beta chain. Antigen: not known. This entry is derived from a study of T cell responses to AZD1222 COVID-19 vaccine. The wider study: Combined were second doses at about 4 or about 12 weeks. The study's findings and limits: The CD4 TCRs associated with vaccination extended across spike and predominated at 160-218 and 743-854.

TCRdb keeps only in-frame clones here, not all; method: immunoSEQ multiplex PCR. The table records more than 85,000 clones, around 89% of them present only once. The CDR3 sequence is 15 residues long. The V gene's germline CDR1 is SGHNT and CDR2 YYREEE (reference sequence). V shed 0 bases and J shed 6 bases, with 15 bases lying between them. Specimen: peripheral blood, collected on day 0 of AZD1222 vaccination. The J gene is TRBJ1-2, the V gene TRBV5-4, with D possibly matching TRBD1 (6 bases). This TCR was sampled from an adult in good health. CDR3 sequence reads: CASSLVKGGQNGYTF. Here the CDR3 DNA reads TGTGCCAGCAGCTTGGTGAAGGGGGGACAAAATGGCTACACCTTC. The complete variable domain, with remaining parts taken from reference TRBV5-4 and TRBJ1-2, reads ETGVTQSPTHLIKTRGQQVTLRCSSQSGHNTVSWYQQALGQGPQFIFQYYREEENGRGNFPPRFSGLQFPNYSSELNVNALELDDSALYLCASSLVKGGQNGYTFGSGTRLTVV.